This TCR beta chain was obtained from a study of blood T cell repertoires in COVID-19. Study details: Both acute and convalescent COVID-19 samples were obtained from the United States, Italy and Spain. The cDNA or gDNA used as material had been derived from T cells, B-cell-depleted T cells, or PBMCs.

The junction had 4 bases not matched to a gene; V was cut back by 5 bases and J by 4 bases. The V gene's germline CDR1 is LNHNV and CDR2 YYDKDF (reference sequence). The CDR3 has 14 amino acids. In the original workflow: Nucleated cell counts were estimated from reference gene primer amplification. Using immunoSEQ multiplex PCR, the repertoire was profiled, and TCRdb retains in-frame clones only, with some absent. V and J calls and clone size are those listed in that table; D and trimming were worked out from the DNA. The sample has around 380,000 clones, 70% to 85% seen once. Specimen: peripheral blood. The receptor was derived from a human donor with acute or convalescent COVID-19. The donor label of this sample is uncertain. This rearrangement joins TRBV15 to TRBJ1-4; 7 bases are a match to TRBD1. This chain's CDR3 is CATSYSGGNEKLFF. Here the CDR3 DNA reads TGTGCCACCAGCTATTCAGGGGGTAATGAAAAACTGTTTTTT.